The rows below give T cell receptor beta chains drawn from one sample of a study of T cells expressing NK-cell markers. TCRdb re-called the 5' RACE reads and gives one entry per CDR3 protein, without DNA. The sample table sets out approximately 15,000 distinct CDR3 sequences. Sequenced material: blood T cells: a sorted CD56 or NKG2C T cell subset, CD4+ or CD8+ T cells, or bulk PBMC T cells (not recorded which). These receptor sequences come from a man between 18 and 69 years old in good health. CDR3s include the opening cysteine and the closing phenylalanine or tryptophan. The listing skips clone size in some rows; elsewhere it reads once, few, many or a size class.

size,J,length,V,CDR3
NA,TRBJ2-7,14,TRBV11-2,CASSLYQGSYEQYF
NA,TRBJ2-7,16,TRBV6-1,CASRLGQGRISYEQYF
NA,TRBJ2-1,15,TRBV6-1,CASSPAGTSGSEQFF
NA,TRBJ2-2,18,TRBV6-1,CASSPRLAGRTNTGELFF
NA,TRBJ2-7,16,TRBV9,CASSFRSGTGYYEQYF
NA,TRBJ2-3,14,TRBV5-1,CASSSDVRTDTQYF
NA,TRBJ2-5,14,TRBV28,CASSFWGPWETQYF
medium-sized,TRBJ2-2,14,TRBV5-1,CASSEGWSTGELFF
NA,TRBJ1-6,14,TRBV5-5,CASSLVSANSPLHF
NA,TRBJ2-5,12,TRBV29-1,CSVMVQRETQYF
NA,TRBJ2-3,18,TRBV2,CASSVNMGLAGVTDTQYF
NA,TRBJ1-5,13,TRBV28,CASSLAPNQPQHF
NA,TRBJ2-4,13,TRBV12-3/TRBV12-4,CASSLLGRDIQYF
NA,TRBJ2-5,15,TRBV24-1,CATSDRQRYQETQYF
NA,TRBJ2-5,16,TRBV3-1,CASSQNLARIGETQYF
NA,TRBJ1-1,17,TRBV4-3,CASSQGIQGARHTEAFF
NA,TRBJ2-2,16,TRBV12-3/TRBV12-4,CASSPGGTGVPGELFF
NA,TRBJ2-1,17,TRBV5-1,CASSRTSSVDIYNEQFF
NA,TRBJ2-4,14,TRBV9,CASSVAGDRDIQYF
NA,TRBJ2-5,16,TRBV5-1,CASSLATLGAVETQYF